The 17 T cell receptor beta chains presented below share a single source sample, sequenced in a study of blood T cell repertoires in COVID-19 (dated by TCRdb to 2020 to 2022). Library preparation employed the immunoSEQ multiplex PCR assay. TCRdb limited this immuneACCESS table to in-frame rearrangements with V and J called. A share of clones is missing; checked studies link under half to unresolved V genes, and the rest is unexplained. A total of roughly 190,000 clones appear in this sample, about 70% of them only once. Of the sample, 8.5% to 10% is held by the ten largest clones. The specimen was peripheral blood. These receptors originate from a woman aged 45-60 years with active or convalescent COVID-19.

The genes are TRBV7-2 and TRBJ2-7; maybe TRBD1 (6 bases). V lost 5 bases and J lost 2, with 13 bases in between. The germline gives CDR1 SGHTA, CDR2 FQGNSA. The CDR3 spans 14 residues. The CDR3 here is CASSPGTIPYEQYF. CDR3 sequence (DNA): TGTGCCAGCAGCCCCGGGACAATCCCCTACGAGCAGTACTTC. The full variable domain, completed using reference TRBV7-2 and TRBJ2-7, is GAGVSQSPSNKVTEKGKDVELRCDPISGHTALYWYRQSLGQGLEFLIYFQGNSAPDKSGLPSDRFSAERTGGSVSTLTIQRTQQEDSAVYLCASSPGTIPYEQYFGPGTRLTVT.

This chain joins TRBV9 and TRBJ1-2; D not resolved. Per the germline V gene, CDR1 is SGDLS and CDR2 is YYNGEE. This CDR3 is built from 13 residues. V was cut by 4 bases and J by 5 bases, with 12 bases left in between. The CDR3 here is CASSPGGRYGYTF. DNA for the CDR3: TGTGCCAGCAGCCCCGGAGGCCGTTATGGCTACACCTTC.

The rearrangement links TRBV6-2 or TRBV6-3 to TRBJ1-1; D call uncertain. The CDR3 consists of 14 residues. V was shortened by 3 bases and J by 3 bases, with 11 bases between the two germline ends. The germline V gene encodes CDR1 MNHEY and CDR2 SVGEGT. The CDR3 sequence: CASSYSGGYTEAFF. The CDR3 DNA is TGTGCCAGCAGTTATTCGGGAGGCTACACTGAAGCTTTCTTT.

V and J are TRBV6-2 or TRBV6-3 and TRBJ2-5; D may be TRBD1 (6 bases). V was clipped by 6 bases and J by 4 bases, with 15 bases between them. The length of the CDR3 is 14 residues. The germline V gene has CDR1 MNHEY and CDR2 SVGEGT. The DNA of the CDR3 is TGTGCCAGCAGCCGACAGGTGGCAGGAGAGACCCAGTACTTC. Translated: CASSRQVAGETQYF.

The V gene is TRBV6-5, the J gene TRBJ1-1; possible D gene TRBD1, 5 bases. CDR1 and CDR2 from the germline V gene are MNHEY and SVGAGI. The CDR3 totals 15 residues. Trimming cost V 6 bases and J 4 bases, with 18 bases left between them. The CDR3 spells CASSKGPHRGTEAFF. The CDR3 bases are TGTGCCAGCAGCAAGGGGCCGCATCGAGGCACTGAAGCTTTCTTT.

The chain is built from TRBV30 and TRBJ1-3; D remains ambiguous. The CDR3 has 14 amino acids. Germline V gene data show CDR1 as GTSNPN and CDR2 as SVGIG (reference sequence). V lost 1 base to trimming and J lost 0 bases, with 7 bases between them. CDR3 nucleotide sequence: TGTGCCTGGAGTGGGTCGAGCTCTGGAAACACCATATATTTT. Amino acid sequence: CAWSGSSSGNTIYF.

This clone was detected a few times. In nucleotides, the CDR3 is TGTGCCAGTAGTATGAAAAGGTCCTCTTGGAGTAGCAATCAGCCCCAGCATTTT. It specifies CASSMKRSSWSSNQPQHF. This chain uses TRBV19 with TRBJ1-5; D remains ambiguous. Germline CDR1 LNHDA, CDR2 SQIVND (reference sequence). V was clipped by 3 bases and J by 0 bases, with 18 bases between them. The CDR3 extends over 18 amino acids.

V gene TRBV4-2 combines with J gene TRBJ1-3; D remains unclear. V lost 0 bases and J 0 bases, leaving 15 bases between the germline ends. The CDR3 length is 18 residues. Germline CDR1 and CDR2: LGHNA and YNFKEQ. The CDR3 DNA reads as TGTGCCAGCAGCCAAGATTTAGTTGTACCGAGCTCTGGAAACACCATATATTTT. Its translation is CASSQDLVVPSSGNTIYF.

The table lists this clone with a count of one. This chain uses TRBV4-3 with TRBJ1-2; 9 positions agree with TRBD1. From germline, CDR1 is LGHNA and CDR2 YSLEER. Trimming removed 4 bases from V and 3 bases from J; junction bases left unmatched: 9. The CDR3 has 16 amino acids. The CDR3 is CASSRQPGQGDYGYTF. The CDR3 DNA is TGCGCCAGCAGCCGCCAACCGGGACAGGGCGACTATGGCTACACCTTC.

The rearrangement uses TRBV6-1 and TRBJ1-1, with D possibly matching TRBD1 (6 bases). From germline, CDR1 is MNHNS and CDR2 SASEGT. The CDR3 is 13 amino acids. V shed 3 bases and J shed 4 bases, with 9 bases lying between them. DNA of the CDR3: TGTGCCAGCAGTGATAAAGGGGGCACTGAAGCTTTCTTT. Its translation: CASSDKGGTEAFF.

This clone was detected many times. The rearrangement links TRBV19 to TRBJ2-5, with TRBD2 identical over 7 bases. Germline V gene lookup returns CDR1 LNHDA and CDR2 SQIVND (reference sequence). The CDR3 length is 16 residues. Trimming removed 3 bases from V and 3 bases from J; junction bases left unmatched: 10. This chain's CDR3 is CASSIGPGLTKETQYF. The DNA of the CDR3 is TGTGCCAGTAGTATCGGACCGGGACTAACGAAAGAGACCCAGTACTTC.

The chain is built from TRBV20-1 and TRBJ2-1; 7 bases line up with TRBD2. The CDR3 contains 16 residues. Germline CDR1 is DFQATT and CDR2 is SNEGSKA (reference sequence). With 3 bases clipped from V and 9 bases from J, the junction kept 17 bases outside the gene matches. CDR3 bases: TGCAGTGCTAGTATAGGCGGGAGAAGCATACATATTGAGCAGTTCTTC. Translating it yields CSASIGGRSIHIEQFF.

This clone was seen repeatedly, ten times or more. The chain has TRBV5-5 and TRBJ1-3, with TRBD1 as a possible D gene (5 bases). CDR3 length: 13 amino acids. CDR1 and CDR2 from the germline V gene are SGHKS and YYEKEE (reference sequence). V gave up 9 bases and J gave up 4 bases, with 14 bases separating them. The CDR3 DNA sequence: TGTGCCACCCGCCCCGCAGGGGGAAACACCATATATTTT. It encodes CATRPAGGNTIYF.

J is TRBJ1-5 and V is TRBV28; 11 bases are shared with TRBD1. The CDR3 has 13 residues. The trim removed 8 bases at V and 5 bases at J, leaving 2 bases unmatched. The V gene's germline CDR1 is MDHEN and CDR2 SYDVKM. CDR3 in DNA: TGTGCCAGCCGGACAGGGGGCCATCAGCCCCAGCATTTT. It encodes CASRTGGHQPQHF.

The chain has TRBV7-2 and TRBJ1-2; 8 nucleotides agree with TRBD1. Trimming took 5 bases from V and 6 from J; bases not matched to a gene: 8. Germline-derived CDR1 and CDR2 are SGHTA and FQGNSA. The CDR3 is 14 amino acids. CDR3 DNA sequence: TGTGCCAGCAGCCTCCAGGACAGGGTAGATGGCTACACCTTC. It specifies CASSLQDRVDGYTF.

The V gene is TRBV19, the J gene TRBJ1-1; TRBD1 aligns across 7 bases. This CDR3 contains 17 residues. The V gene end was trimmed by 7 bases and the J gene end by 1 base; junction bases not matched to a gene: 15. Per the germline V gene, CDR1 is LNHDA and CDR2 is SQIVND (reference sequence). The CDR3 DNA is TGTGCCAGTACCTTCGGGACAGCTAAAATCCCGAACACTGAAGCTTTCTTT. Translation gives CASTFGTAKIPNTEAFF.

The chain has TRBV9 and TRBJ2-7; D may be TRBD1 (6 bases). This CDR3 region has 14 residues. Trimming cost V 0 bases and J 0 bases, with 7 bases left between them. Germline loops: CDR1 SGDLS, CDR2 YYNGEE. DNA for the CDR3: TGTGCCAGCAGCGTAGGACAGGACTCCTACGAGCAGTACTTC. Its translation is CASSVGQDSYEQYF. Supplemented by reference TRBV9 and TRBJ2-7, the full variable domain reads DSGVTQTPKHLITATGQRVTLRCSPRSGDLSVYWYQQSLDQGLQFLIQYYNGEERAKGNILERFSAQQFPDLHSELNLSSLELGDSALYFCASSVGQDSYEQYFGPGTRLTVT.